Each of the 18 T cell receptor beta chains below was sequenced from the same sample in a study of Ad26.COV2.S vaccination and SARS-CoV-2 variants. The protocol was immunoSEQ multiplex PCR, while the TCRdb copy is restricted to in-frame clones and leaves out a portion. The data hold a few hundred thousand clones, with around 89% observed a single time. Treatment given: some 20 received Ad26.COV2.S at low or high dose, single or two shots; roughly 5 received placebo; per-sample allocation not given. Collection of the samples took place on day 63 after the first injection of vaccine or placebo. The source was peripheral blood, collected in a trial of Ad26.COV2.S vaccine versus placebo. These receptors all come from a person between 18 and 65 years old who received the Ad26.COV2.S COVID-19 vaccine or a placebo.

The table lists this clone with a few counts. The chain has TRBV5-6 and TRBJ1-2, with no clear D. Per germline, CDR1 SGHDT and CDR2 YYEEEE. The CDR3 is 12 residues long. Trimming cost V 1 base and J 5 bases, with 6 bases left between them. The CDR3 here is CASSLTEYGYTF. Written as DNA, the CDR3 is TGTGCCAGCAGCTTGACGGAGTATGGCTACACCTTC.

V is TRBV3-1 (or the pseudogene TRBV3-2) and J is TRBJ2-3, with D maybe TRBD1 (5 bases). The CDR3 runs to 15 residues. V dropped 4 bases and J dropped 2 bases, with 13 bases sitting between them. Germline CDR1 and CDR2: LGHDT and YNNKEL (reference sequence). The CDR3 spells CASSPTDSFTDTQYF. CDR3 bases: TGTGCCAGCAGCCCTACCGACAGTTTCACAGATACGCAGTATTTT.

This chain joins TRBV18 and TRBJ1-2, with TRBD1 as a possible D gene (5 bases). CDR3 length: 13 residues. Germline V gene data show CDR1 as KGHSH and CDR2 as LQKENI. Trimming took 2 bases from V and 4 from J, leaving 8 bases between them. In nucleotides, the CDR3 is TGTGCCAGCTCACCAGGGGCAGCCTATGGCTACACCTTC. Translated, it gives CASSPGAAYGYTF.

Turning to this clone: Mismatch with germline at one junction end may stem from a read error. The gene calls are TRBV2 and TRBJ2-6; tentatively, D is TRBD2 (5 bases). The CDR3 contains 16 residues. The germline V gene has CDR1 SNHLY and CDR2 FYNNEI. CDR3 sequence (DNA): TGTGCCAGCACCAGAGGGTTGGACTCTCGGGCCAACGTCCTGACTTTC. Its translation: CASTRGLDSRANVLTF.

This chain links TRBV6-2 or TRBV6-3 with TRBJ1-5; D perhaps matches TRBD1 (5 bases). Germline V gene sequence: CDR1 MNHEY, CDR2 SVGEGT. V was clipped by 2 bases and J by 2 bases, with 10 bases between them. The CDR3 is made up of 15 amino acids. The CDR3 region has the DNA TGTGCCAGCAGTTACGAAGGGGCACGCAATCAGCCCCAGCATTTT. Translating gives CASSYEGARNQPQHF.

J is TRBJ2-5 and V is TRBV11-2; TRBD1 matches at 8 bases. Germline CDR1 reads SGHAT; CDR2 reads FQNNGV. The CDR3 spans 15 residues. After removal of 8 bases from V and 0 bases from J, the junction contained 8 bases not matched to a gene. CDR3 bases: TGTGCCAGCGGCCGGGACAGGACGTACCAAGAGACCCAGTACTTC. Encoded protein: CASGRDRTYQETQYF. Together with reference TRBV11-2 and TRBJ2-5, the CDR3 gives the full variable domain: EAGVAQSPRYKIIEKRQSVAFWCNPISGHATLYWYQQILGQGPKLLIQFQNNGVVDDSQLPKDRFSAERLKGVDSTLKIQPAKLEDSAVYLCASGRDRTYQETQYFGPGTRLLVL.

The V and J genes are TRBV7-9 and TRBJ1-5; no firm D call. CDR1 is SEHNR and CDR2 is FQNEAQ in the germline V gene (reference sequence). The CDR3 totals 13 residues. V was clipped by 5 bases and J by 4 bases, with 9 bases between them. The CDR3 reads CASSQTGNQPQHF. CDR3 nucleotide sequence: TGTGCCAGCAGCCAGACCGGTAATCAGCCCCAGCATTTT.

CDR3 coding DNA: TGTGCCTGGAGTCGGGCCCAGCCCGTAAATTCACCCCTCCACTTT. Amino acid sequence: CAWSRAQPVNSPLHF. The chain joins TRBV30 to TRBJ1-6; D remains ambiguous. Germline V gene sequence: CDR1 GTSNPN, CDR2 SVGIG (reference sequence). This CDR3 region has 15 residues. Deletions cut 2 bases from V and 7 bases from J, with 15 bases between.

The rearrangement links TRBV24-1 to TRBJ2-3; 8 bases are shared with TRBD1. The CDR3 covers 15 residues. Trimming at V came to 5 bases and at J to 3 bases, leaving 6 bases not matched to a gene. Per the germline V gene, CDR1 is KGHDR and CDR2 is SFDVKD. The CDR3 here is CATSGRTGLTDTQYF. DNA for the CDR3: TGTGCCACCAGTGGGCGGACAGGGTTAACAGATACGCAGTATTTT.

The CDR3 region is CASSSGEGSTDTQYF. The CDR3 coding sequence is TGTGCCAGCAGCAGCGGCGAGGGTAGCACAGATACGCAGTATTTT. The rearrangement links TRBV7-3 to TRBJ2-3; the D gene is possibly TRBD2 (5 bases). V gave up 5 bases and J gave up 0 bases, with 12 bases separating them. The CDR3 loop spans 15 amino acids. Germline V gene lookup returns CDR1 SGHTA and CDR2 FQGTGA.

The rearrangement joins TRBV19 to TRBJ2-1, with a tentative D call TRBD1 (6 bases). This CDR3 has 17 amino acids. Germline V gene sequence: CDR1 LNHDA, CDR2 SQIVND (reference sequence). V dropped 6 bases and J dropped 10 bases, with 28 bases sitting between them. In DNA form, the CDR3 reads TGTGCCAGTAGCCCAACCCGACAGGAGGTAACCCTTCAGGAGCAGTTCTTC. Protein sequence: CASSPTRQEVTLQEQFF. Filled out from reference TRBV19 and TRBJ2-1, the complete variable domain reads DGGITQSPKYLFRKEGQNVTLSCEQNLNHDAMYWYRQDPGQGLRLIYYSQIVNDFQKGDIAEGYSVSREKKESFPLTVTSAQKNPTAFYLCASSPTRQEVTLQEQFFGPGTRLTVL.

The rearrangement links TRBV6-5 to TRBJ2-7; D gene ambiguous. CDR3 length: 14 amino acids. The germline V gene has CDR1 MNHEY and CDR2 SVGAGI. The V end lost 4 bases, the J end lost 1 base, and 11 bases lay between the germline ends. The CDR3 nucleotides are TGTGCCAGCAGTTCTATACGGGCTTCCTACGAGCAGTACTTC. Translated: CASSSIRASYEQYF.

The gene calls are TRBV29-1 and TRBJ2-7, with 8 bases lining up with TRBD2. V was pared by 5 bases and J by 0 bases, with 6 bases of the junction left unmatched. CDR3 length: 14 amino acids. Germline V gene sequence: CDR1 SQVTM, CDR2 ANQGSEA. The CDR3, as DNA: TGCAGCGTTCGTTTAGGGACTAGCTCCTACGAGCAGTACTTC. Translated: CSVRLGTSSYEQYF.

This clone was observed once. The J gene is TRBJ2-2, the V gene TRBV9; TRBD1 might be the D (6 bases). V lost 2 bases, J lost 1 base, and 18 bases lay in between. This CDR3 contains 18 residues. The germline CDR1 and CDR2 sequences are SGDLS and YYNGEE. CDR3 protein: CASSVAAGALLNTGELFF. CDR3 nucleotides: TGTGCCAGCAGCGTTGCCGCAGGGGCCCTTCTGAACACCGGGGAGCTGTTTTTT.

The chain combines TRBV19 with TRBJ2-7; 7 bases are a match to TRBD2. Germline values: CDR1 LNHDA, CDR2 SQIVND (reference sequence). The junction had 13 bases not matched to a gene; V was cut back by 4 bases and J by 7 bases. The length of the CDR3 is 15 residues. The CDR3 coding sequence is TGTGCCAGTAGTAACCTGCGGGAGAAGGTAGGGGAGCAGTACTTC. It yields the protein CASSNLREKVGEQYF.

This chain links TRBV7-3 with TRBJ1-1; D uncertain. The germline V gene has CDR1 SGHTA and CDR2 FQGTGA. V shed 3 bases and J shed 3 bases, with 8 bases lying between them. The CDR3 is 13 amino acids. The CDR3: CASSLIRDTEAFF. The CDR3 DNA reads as TGTGCCAGCAGCTTGATTAGGGACACTGAAGCTTTCTTT.

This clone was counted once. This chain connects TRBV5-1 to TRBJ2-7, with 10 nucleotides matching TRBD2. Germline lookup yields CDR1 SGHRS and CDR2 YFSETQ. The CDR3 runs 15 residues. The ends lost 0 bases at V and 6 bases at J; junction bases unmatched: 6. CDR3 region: CASSLDMTSGLEQYF. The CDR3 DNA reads TGCGCCAGCAGCTTGGATATGACTAGCGGGCTCGAGCAGTACTTC. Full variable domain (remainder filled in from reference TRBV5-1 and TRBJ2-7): KAGVTQTPRYLIKTRGQQVTLSCSPISGHRSVSWYQQTPGQGLQFLFEYFSETQRNKGNFPGRFSGRQFSNSRSEMNVSTLELGDSALYLCASSLDMTSGLEQYFGPGTRLTVT.

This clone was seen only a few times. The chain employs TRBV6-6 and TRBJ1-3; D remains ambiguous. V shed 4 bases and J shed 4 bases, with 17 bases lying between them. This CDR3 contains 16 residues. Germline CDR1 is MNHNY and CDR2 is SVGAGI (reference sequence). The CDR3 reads CASSSPEAGWGNTIYF. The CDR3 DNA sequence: TGTGCCAGCAGTTCCCCGGAGGCTGGGTGGGGAAACACCATATATTTT.